This T cell receptor beta chain comes out of a study of T cells expressing NK-cell markers. The authors generated TCR beta cDNA through 5'RACE template switching with UMIs. With the 5' RACE reads reprocessed, TCRdb shows one record per CDR3 protein and no DNA. This sample's table has 500,000 or so distinct CDR3 sequences. Germline CDR1 and CDR2: MNHEY and SMNVEV (reference sequence). The CDR3 extends over 14 amino acids. The clonotype originates from a man in his late teens or twenties in good health. The chain uses TRBV27 and TRBJ2-1; TCRdb gives TRBD1 as the D gene, but with no DNA this cannot be confirmed. The specimen was blood T cells: a sorted CD56 or NKG2C T cell subset, CD4+ or CD8+ T cells, or bulk PBMC T cells (not recorded which). CDR3 sequence: CASSLLGTLVEQFF.